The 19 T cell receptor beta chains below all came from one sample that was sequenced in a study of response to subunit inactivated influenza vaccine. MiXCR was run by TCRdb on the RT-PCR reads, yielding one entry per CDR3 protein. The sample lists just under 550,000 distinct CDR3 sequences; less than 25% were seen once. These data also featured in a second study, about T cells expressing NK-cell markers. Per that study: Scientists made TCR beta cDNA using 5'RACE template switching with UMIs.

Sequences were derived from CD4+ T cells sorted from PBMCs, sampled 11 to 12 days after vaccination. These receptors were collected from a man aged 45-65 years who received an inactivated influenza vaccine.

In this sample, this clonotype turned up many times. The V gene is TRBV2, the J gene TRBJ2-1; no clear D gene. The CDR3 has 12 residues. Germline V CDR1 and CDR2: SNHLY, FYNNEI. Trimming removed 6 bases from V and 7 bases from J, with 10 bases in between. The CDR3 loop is CASSVARNEQFF. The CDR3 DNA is TGTGCCAGCAGCGTAGCTAGGAATGAGCAGTTCTTC.

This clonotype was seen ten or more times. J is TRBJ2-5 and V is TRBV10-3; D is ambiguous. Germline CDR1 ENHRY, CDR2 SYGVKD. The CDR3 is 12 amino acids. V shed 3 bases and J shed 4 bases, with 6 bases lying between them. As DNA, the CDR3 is TGTGCCATCAGTGACAGGCGAGAGACCCAGTACTTC. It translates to CAISDRRETQYF.

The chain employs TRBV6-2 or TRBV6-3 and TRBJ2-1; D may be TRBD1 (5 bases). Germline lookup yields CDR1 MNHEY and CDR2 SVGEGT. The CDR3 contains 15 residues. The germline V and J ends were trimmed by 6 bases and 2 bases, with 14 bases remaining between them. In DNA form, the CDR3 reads TGTGCCAGCAGCCTCTTAAAGGGGCCCTACAATGAGCAGTTCTTC. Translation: CASSLLKGPYNEQFF.

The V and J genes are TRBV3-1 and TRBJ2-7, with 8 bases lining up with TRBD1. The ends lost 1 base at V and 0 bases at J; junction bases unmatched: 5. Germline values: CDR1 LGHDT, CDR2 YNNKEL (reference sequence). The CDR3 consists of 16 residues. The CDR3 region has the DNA TGTGCCAGCAGCCAAGCCGGGACAGGAAACTCCTACGAGCAGTACTTC. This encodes CASSQAGTGNSYEQYF.

The CDR3 DNA reads TGTGCCAGCAGCTGCGACAGGGCGCAGCCCCAGCATTTT. Residues: CASSCDRAQPQHF. V is TRBV11-2 and J is TRBJ1-5, with 7 positions matching TRBD1. V was clipped by 4 bases and J by 7 bases; unmatched bases: 4. The CDR3 length is 13 residues. Germline CDR1 reads SGHAT; CDR2 reads FQNNGV.

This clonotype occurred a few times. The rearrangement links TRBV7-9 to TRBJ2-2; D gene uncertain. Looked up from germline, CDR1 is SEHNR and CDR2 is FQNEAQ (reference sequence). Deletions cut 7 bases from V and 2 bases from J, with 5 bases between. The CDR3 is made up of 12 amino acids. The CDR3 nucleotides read TGTGCCAGCACCGATAACACCGGGGAGCTGTTTTTT. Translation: CASTDNTGELFF.

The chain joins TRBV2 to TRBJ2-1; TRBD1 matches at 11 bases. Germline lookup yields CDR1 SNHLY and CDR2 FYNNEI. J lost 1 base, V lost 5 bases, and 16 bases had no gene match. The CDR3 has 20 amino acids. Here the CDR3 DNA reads TGTGCCAGCAGTAAAACCGGGACAGGGGGTACCCTAGGTTCCTACAATGAGCAGTTCTTC. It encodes CASSKTGTGGTLGSYNEQFF.

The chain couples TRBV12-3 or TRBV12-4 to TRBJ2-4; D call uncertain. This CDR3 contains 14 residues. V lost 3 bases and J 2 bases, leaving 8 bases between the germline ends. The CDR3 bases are TGTGCCAGCAGTTTTCTAGGATCCAAAAACATTCAGTACTTC. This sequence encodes CASSFLGSKNIQYF.

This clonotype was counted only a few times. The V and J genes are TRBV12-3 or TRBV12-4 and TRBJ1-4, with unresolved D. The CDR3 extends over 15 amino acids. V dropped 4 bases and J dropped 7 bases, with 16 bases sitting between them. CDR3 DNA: TGTGCCAGCAGTTACGCGGGGAGGGTCGCTGAAAAACTGTTTTTT. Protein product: CASSYAGRVAEKLFF.

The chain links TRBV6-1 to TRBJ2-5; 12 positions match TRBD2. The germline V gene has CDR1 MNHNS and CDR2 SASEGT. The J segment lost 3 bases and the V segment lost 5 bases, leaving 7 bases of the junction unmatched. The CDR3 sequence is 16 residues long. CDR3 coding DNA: TGTGCCAGCAGTCCTGGACTAGCGGGGATCAAAGAGACCCAGTACTTC. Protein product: CASSPGLAGIKETQYF.

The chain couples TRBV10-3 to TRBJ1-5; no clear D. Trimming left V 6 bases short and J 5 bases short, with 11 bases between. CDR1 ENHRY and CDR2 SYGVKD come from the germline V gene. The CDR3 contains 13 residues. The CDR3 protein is CAISPDGDQPQHF. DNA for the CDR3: TGTGCCATCAGCCCGGACGGGGATCAGCCCCAGCATTTT.

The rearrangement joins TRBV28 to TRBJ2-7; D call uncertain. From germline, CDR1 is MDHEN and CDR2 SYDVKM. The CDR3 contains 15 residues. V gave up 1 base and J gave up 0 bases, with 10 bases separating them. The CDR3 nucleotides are TGTGCCAGCAGTTTATCCGGGTCCAGCTCCTACGAGCAGTACTTC. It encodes CASSLSGSSSYEQYF.

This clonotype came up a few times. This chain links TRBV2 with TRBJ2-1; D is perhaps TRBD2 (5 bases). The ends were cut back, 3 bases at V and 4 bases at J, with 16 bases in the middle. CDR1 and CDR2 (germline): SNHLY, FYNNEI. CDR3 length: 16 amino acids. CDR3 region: CASSELSPRVYNEQFF. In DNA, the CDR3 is TGTGCCAGCAGTGAGCTCTCCCCGAGGGTATACAATGAGCAGTTCTTC.

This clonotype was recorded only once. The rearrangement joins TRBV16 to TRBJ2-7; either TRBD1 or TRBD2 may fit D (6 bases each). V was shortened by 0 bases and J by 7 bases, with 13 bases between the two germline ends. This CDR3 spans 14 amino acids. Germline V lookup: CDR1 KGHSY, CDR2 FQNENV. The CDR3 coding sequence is TGTGCCAGCAGCCAATCGGCGGGGACATGGGAGCAGTACTTC. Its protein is CASSQSAGTWEQYF.

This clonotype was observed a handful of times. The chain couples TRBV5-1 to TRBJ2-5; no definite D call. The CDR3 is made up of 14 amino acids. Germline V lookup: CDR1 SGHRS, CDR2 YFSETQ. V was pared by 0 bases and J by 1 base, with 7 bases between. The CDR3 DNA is TGCGCCAGCAGCTTGGATAACATCCAAGAGACCCAGTACTTC. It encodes CASSLDNIQETQYF.

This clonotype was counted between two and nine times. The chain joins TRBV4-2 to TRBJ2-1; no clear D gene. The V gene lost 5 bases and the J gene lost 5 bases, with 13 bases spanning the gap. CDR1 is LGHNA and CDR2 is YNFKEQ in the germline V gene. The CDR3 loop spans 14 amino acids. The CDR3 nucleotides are TGTGCCAGCAGCTCCCGACCGGGTGACAATGAGCAGTTCTTC. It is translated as CASSSRPGDNEQFF.

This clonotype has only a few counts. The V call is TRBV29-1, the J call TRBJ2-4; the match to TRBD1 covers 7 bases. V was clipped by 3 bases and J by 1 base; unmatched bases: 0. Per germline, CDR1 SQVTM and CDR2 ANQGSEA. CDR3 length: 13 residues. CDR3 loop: CSVETGAKNIQYF. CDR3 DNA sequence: TGCAGCGTTGAGACAGGGGCCAAAAACATTCAGTACTTC.

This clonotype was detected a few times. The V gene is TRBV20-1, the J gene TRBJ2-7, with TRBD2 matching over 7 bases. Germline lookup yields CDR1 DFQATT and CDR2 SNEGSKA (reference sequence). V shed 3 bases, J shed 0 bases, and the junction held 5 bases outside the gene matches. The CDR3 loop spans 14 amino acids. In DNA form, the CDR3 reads TGCAGTGCTAGTACTAGCGTCAACTCCTACGAGCAGTACTTC. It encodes CSASTSVNSYEQYF.

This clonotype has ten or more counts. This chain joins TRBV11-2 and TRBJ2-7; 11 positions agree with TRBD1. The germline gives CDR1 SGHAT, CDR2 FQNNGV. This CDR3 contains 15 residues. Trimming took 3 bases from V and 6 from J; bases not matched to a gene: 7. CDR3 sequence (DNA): TGTGCCAGCAGCTTCCTTGGGACAGGGGGAGCCGAGCAGTACTTC. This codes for CASSFLGTGGAEQYF.